This T cell receptor beta chain was sequenced for a study of molecular identifiers for immune sequencing clone quantification. Whole-study results and caveats: One cell's worth of spiked Jurkat TCR RNA was reportedly detectable among about a million naive cells.

Germline V CDR1 and CDR2: GTSNPN, SVGIG (reference sequence). This CDR3 has 13 residues. Losses at the gene ends were 1 base for V and 7 bases for J; bases not matched to a gene: 5. The naive CD8 libraries originated from between about 18,000 and 1,000,000 sorted cells and drew on 10%, 30% or 50% RNA. When naive CD8 T cells were sorted, they were gated as CD8+CD4-CCR7+CD45RA+. Previously described methods and listed TCR primers were employed for the bulk TCR libraries. TCRdb re-derived calls from the PCR reads in MiXCR, one entry per CDR3 protein. The profile shows hundreds of thousands of distinct CDR3 sequences, 25% of them singletons. Remarks on this clonotype: Its antigen is as yet unknown.

The V and J genes are TRBV30 and TRBJ2-7; 9 positions agree with TRBD1. Sequenced material: naive CD8+ T cells from blood, with Jurkat cell RNA spiked in. Subset defined: FACS-sorted CD8+CD4-CCR7+CD45RA+ naive T cells. This clonotype originated in a human donor in good health. Some libraries in this study had Jurkat cell RNA spiked in. DNA of the CDR3: TGTGCCTGGAGTGACGGGACAGGGTATGAGCAGTACTTC. Encoded protein: CAWSDGTGYEQYF.